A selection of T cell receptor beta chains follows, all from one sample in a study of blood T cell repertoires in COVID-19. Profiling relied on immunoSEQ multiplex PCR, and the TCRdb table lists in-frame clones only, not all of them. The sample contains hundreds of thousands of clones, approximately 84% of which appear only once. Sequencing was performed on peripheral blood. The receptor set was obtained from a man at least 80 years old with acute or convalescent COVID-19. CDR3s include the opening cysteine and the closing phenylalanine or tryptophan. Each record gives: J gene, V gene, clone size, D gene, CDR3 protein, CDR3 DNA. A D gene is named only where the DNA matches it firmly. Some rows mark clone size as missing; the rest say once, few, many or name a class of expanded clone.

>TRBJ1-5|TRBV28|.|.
CASSPSLGTHPQHF
TGTGCCAGCTCACCTTCCTTGGGGACTCACCCCCAGCATTTT
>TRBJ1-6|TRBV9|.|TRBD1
CASSAIGTGSSYNSPLHF
TGTGCCAGCAGCGCGATAGGGACAGGAAGCTCCTATAATTCACCCCTCCACTTT
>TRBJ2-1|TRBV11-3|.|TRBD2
CASRPPRAGAYNEQFF
TGTGCCAGCAGACCACCGAGAGCGGGAGCCTACAATGAGCAGTTCTTC
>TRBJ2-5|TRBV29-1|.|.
CSVLERAFREETQYF
TGCAGCGTACTTGAGCGGGCCTTTAGGGAAGAGACCCAGTACTTC
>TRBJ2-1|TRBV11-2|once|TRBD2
CASSLGGLAGTGEQFF
TGTGCCAGCAGCTTAGGAGGACTAGCGGGAACGGGTGAGCAGTTCTTC
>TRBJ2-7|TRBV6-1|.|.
CASSEWTASYEQYF
TGTGCCAGCAGTGAATGGACAGCCTCCTACGAGCAGTACTTC
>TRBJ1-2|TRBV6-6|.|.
CASTFGPGPNYGYTF
.
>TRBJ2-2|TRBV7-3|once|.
CASSLRAGVNTGELFF
TGTGCCAGCAGCCTCAGAGCCGGGGTTAACACCGGGGAGCTGTTTTTT
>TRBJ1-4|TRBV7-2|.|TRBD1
CASSLGTGGGYEKLFF
TGTGCCAGCAGCTTAGGGACAGGGGGGGGATATGAAAAACTGTTTTTT
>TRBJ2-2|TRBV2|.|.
CASIHDRLKSGELFF
TGTGCCAGCATTCACGACAGGTTAAAGTCCGGGGAGCTGTTTTTT
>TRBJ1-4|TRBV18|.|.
CASSPVQGSLFF
TGTGCCAGCTCACCAGTCCAGGGTAGCCTGTTTTTT
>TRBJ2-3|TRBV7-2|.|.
CASSFVGYTDTQYF
TGTGCCAGCAGCTTCGTCGGGTACACAGATACGCAGTATTTT
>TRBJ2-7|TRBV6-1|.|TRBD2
CASREELAGGPYEQYF
TGTGCCAGCAGAGAAGAACTAGCGGGAGGGCCCTACGAGCAGTACTTC
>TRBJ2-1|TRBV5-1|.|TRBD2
CASSPTSGRAVDEQFF
TGCGCCAGCAGCCCGACTAGCGGGAGGGCCGTGGATGAGCAGTTCTTC
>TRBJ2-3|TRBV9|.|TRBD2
CASSARTSGATQYF
TGTGCCAGCAGCGCCCGGACTAGCGGCGCTACGCAGTATTTT
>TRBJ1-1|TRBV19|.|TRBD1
CASAYGGGRLGTEAFF
TGTGCCAGTGCCTATGGAGGGGGCAGGCTAGGAACTGAAGCTTTCTTT
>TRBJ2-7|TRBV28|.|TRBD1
CASSRRDRGLPGPYEQYF
TGTGCCAGCAGTCGCCGGGACAGGGGGCTCCCGGGGCCCTACGAGCAGTACTTC
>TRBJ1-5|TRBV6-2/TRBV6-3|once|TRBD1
CASSSSGTGANQPQHF
TGTGCCAGCAGTTCATCGGGGACAGGTGCGAATCAGCCCCAGCATTTT
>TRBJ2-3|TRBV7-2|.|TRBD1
CASSIGTGGPDTQYF
TGTGCCAGCAGCATTGGGACAGGGGGCCCAGATACGCAGTATTTT
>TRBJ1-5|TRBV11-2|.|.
CASSLGSGSNQPQHF
TGTGCCAGCAGCTTAGGGTCGGGGTCCAATCAGCCCCAGCATTTT
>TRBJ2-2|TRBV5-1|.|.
CASSEPTGELFF
TGCGCCAGCAGCGAGCCCACCGGGGAGCTGTTTTTT
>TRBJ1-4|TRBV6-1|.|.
CASSEGEATNEKLFF
TGTGCCAGCAGTGAAGGAGAGGCAACTAATGAAAAACTGTTTTTT
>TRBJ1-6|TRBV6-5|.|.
CASSSTGYSPLHF
TGTGCCAGCAGTTCGACAGGTTATTCACCCCTCCACTTT
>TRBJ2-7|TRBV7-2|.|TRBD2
CASSTTSGPSYEQYF
TGTGCCAGCAGCACAACTAGCGGACCCTCCTACGAGCAGTACTTC
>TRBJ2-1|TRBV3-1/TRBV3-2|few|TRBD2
CASSLGTSGNYNEQFF
TGTGCCAGCAGCCTTGGGACTAGCGGTAATTACAATGAGCAGTTCTTC
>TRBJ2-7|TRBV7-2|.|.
CASSPQSYEQYF
TGTGCCAGCAGCCCACAATCCTACGAGCAGTACTTC
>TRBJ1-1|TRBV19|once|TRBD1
CASSKTGSMSEAFF
TGTGCCAGTAGTAAGACAGGGTCGATGTCTGAAGCTTTCTTT
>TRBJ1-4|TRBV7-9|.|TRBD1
CASMLKGQGNEKLFF
TGTGCCAGCATGCTAAAGGGACAGGGGAATGAAAAACTGTTTTTT
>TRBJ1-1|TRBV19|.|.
CASSLPGRGTEAFF
TGTGCCAGTAGTCTCCCGGGGAGAGGGACTGAAGCTTTCTTT
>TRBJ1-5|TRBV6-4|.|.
CASSDGPPNQPQHF
TGTGCCAGCAGTGACGGGCCCCCCAATCAGCCCCAGCATTTT
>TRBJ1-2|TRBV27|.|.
CASSLTGNYGYTF
TGTGCCAGCAGTTTAACAGGGAACTATGGCTACACCTTC
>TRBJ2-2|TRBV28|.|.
CASSPGTFRTGELFF
TGTGCCAGCAGTCCCGGGACATTCCGCACCGGGGAGCTGTTTTTT
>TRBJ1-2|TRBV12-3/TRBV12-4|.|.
CASKTGNSGYTF
TGTGCCAGCAAGACGGGGAATTCTGGCTACACCTTC
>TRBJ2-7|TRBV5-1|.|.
CASSSGLTWSEQYF
TGCGCCAGCAGCAGCGGGCTAACCTGGAGCGAGCAGTACTTC
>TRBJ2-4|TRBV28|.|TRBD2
CASSRWGGVSIQYF
TGTGCCAGCAGCCGTTGGGGGGGGGTAAGCATTCAGTACTTC
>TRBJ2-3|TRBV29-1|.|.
CSVDSYSTQYF
TGCAGCGTTGACTCCTACTCTACGCAGTATTTT